The TCR beta chain described here comes from a study of T cells in Graves' hyperthyroidism and ophthalmopathy. In this sample, this clonotype turned up a few times. Regions amplified from RNA transcripts were the TCR beta CDR3 regions. RT-PCR in the first round (using the HTBI primer set) targeted the TCR CDR3. A single record per CDR3 protein comes from TCRdb applying MiXCR to the multiplex PCR reads. The sample carries more than 300,000 distinct CDR3 sequences, about 14% recorded once. The source material was blood. The sequence was obtained from a woman aged 25 to 39 with Graves' ophthalmopathy.

The CDR3 spells CSVRTAANTGELFF. In nucleotides, the CDR3 is TGCAGCGTTCGGACAGCAGCGAACACCGGGGAGCTGTTTTTT. V gene TRBV29-1 combines with J gene TRBJ2-2; D possibly corresponds to TRBD1 (6 bases). Germline lookup yields CDR1 SQVTM and CDR2 ANQGSEA. With 5 bases removed from V and 0 bases from J, the gap between germline ends came to 10 bases. CDR3 length equals 14 residues.